These 27 T cell receptor beta chains were all obtained from the same sample, sequenced in a study of blood T cells in healthy people across ages (dated by TCRdb to the mid-2010s). The library was produced with 5' RACE. The listed sequencing device is Illumina HiSeq 2500. The second PCR ran for about 7 to 11 cycles and used a J-beta primer mix along with a sample-barcoded 5' primer. The public reads were quality trimmed at Q25 with fastp and then assembled into clones with MiXCR by TCRdb, keeping productive beta chains. Entries that share a CDR3 protein sequence are merged under the most common genes and DNA. Here the sample has 550,000 to 650,000 distinct CDR3 sequences; approximately 30% occur a single time. The top ten constitute roughly 14% of the sample. The sequenced material came from blood. These receptors were taken from a woman older than 75 in good health.

A remark on this clonotype: A much larger clone differs by one base, so this may be a read error. The CDR3: CGAGDRGIAFF. DNA for the CDR3: TGCGGCGCTGGGGACAGGGGCATCGCTTTCTTT. The chain links TRBV29-1 to TRBJ1-1, with 10 bases identical to TRBD1. This CDR3 has 11 amino acids. CDR1 SQVTM and CDR2 ANQGSEA come from the germline V gene. The whole variable domain, filled in from reference TRBV29-1 and TRBJ1-1, reads SAVISQKPSRDICQRGTSLTIQCQVDSQVTMMFWYRQQPGQSLTLIATANQGSEATYESGFVIDKFPISRPNLTFSTLTVSNMSPEDSSIYLCGAGDRGIAFFGQGTRLTVV.

This chain uses TRBV11-2 with TRBJ2-6, with a tentative D call TRBD1 (7 bases). The CDR3 runs 22 residues. CDR1 and CDR2 (germline): SGHAT, FQNNGV. Trimming took off 5 bases at V and 0 bases at J, with 29 bases between the two ends. In DNA form, the CDR3 reads TGTGCCAGCAGCCTAATAGGGGGGAGAGACAGGGCGGGTAGCTCTGGGGCCAACGTCCTGACTTTC. This codes for CASSLIGGRDRAGSSGANVLTF.

This clonotype was picked up many times. The gene calls are TRBV5-1 and TRBJ1-2; D unclear. Germline CDR1 is SGHRS and CDR2 is YFSETQ. The V and J ends lost 3 bases and 8 bases respectively, with 11 bases between them. The CDR3 spans 12 residues. The CDR3 DNA is TGCGCCAGCAGCTCGGGTGTCGGAGGCTACACCTTC. Its translation is CASSSGVGGYTF.

This chain links TRBV6-1 with TRBJ2-3; D tentatively fits TRBD1 or TRBD2 (5 bases each). The CDR3 loop spans 16 amino acids. Trimming took 8 bases from V and 5 from J, leaving 23 bases between them. Germline V gene data show CDR1 as MNHNS and CDR2 as SASEGT. CDR3 in amino acids: CASRPGTLGRGDTQYF. The CDR3 nucleotides read TGTGCCAGCCGCCCTGGGACGCTGGGAAGGGGAGATACGCAGTATTTT.

In the case of this clonotype: The junction shows a germline mismatch at one end, possibly a read error. The CDR3, as DNA: TGTGCCAGCTCACCATTAAAGAGTCTCACCGGGGGGCTGTTTTTT. Its protein is CASSPLKSLTGGLFF. This chain links TRBV18 with TRBJ2-2; D is possibly TRBD2 (6 bases). CDR1 and CDR2 from the germline V gene are KGHSH and LQKENI. The length of the CDR3 is 15 residues.

There are a few counts of this clonotype. The chain employs TRBV18 and TRBJ1-4; D gene unclear. CDR3 length equals 15 residues. Germline V gene data show CDR1 as KGHSH and CDR2 as LQKENI. V lost 2 bases to trimming and J lost 7 bases, with 14 bases between them. This CDR3 is CASSPSLTDLEKLFF. Written as DNA, the CDR3 is TGTGCCAGCTCACCAAGTCTGACGGACCTTGAAAAACTGTTTTTT.

This clonotype was counted a few times. A much larger clone lies one base from this, so it may be a read error. The gene calls are TRBV20-1 and TRBJ1-5, with 8 bases identical to TRBD1. The CDR3 totals 14 residues. CDR1 and CDR2 from the germline V gene are DFQATT and SNEGSKA (reference sequence). The CDR3 nucleotides are TGCAGTGCCAAGGGACAGGTAACCAATCGGCCCCAGCATTTT. Its protein is CSAKGQVTNRPQHF.

Regarding this clonotype: A junction end diverges from the germline sequence, so it may reflect a read error. The chain recombines TRBV27 with TRBJ1-6, with 7 bases fitting TRBD1. The germline CDR1 and CDR2 sequences are MNHEY and SMNVEV (reference sequence). This CDR3 region has 15 residues. DNA for the CDR3: TGTGCCATAAAACAGGGGAACTCCTATAATTTACCCCTCCACTTT. Translating it yields CAIKQGNSYNLPLHF.

There are a few counts of this clonotype. The chain links TRBV30 to TRBJ1-2, with 7 bases aligning to TRBD1. Germline V gives CDR1 GTSNPN, CDR2 SVGIG (reference sequence). The CDR3 is 12 residues long. The V and J ends lost 2 bases and 8 bases, in that order; junction bases with no gene match: 5. The CDR3 DNA follows: TGTGCCTGGAGTCCGAGACAGGGCGGCTACACCTTC. This sequence encodes CAWSPRQGGYTF.

The chain joins TRBV6-2 or TRBV6-3 to TRBJ2-1, with TRBD2 matching 7 bases. Germline CDR1 MNHEY, CDR2 SVGEGT. Trimming removed 9 bases from V and 6 bases from J; junction bases left unmatched: 17. CDR3 size: 16 residues. The CDR3 DNA reads TGTGCCAGGGAGGGGATCAAGCGGGATTTCTGCAATGAGCAGTTCTTC. Translating gives CAREGIKRDFCNEQFF.

There are a few counts of this clonotype. This sequence joins TRBV7-2 and TRBJ2-7; TRBD2 matches 13 bases. With 5 bases clipped from V and 7 bases from J, the junction kept 8 bases outside the gene matches. The CDR3 spans 15 residues. The germline V gene has CDR1 SGHTA and CDR2 FQGNSA. The CDR3 spells CASSTSGGAYNEQYF. The CDR3 nucleotides are TGTGCCAGCAGCACTAGCGGGGGGGCGTACAATGAGCAGTACTTC.

A remark on this clonotype: Just one base apart from a much larger clone, this may be a read error. The chain combines TRBV6-2 or TRBV6-3 with TRBJ2-1; TRBD1 aligns across 10 bases. Germline CDR1 reads MNHEY; CDR2 reads SVGEGT. V lost 10 bases and J lost 2; bases outside the gene matches: 8. The CDR3 spans 15 residues. DNA for the CDR3: TGTGCCAACACCGGGACAGGGGTTACCTACAATGAGCAGTTCTTC. Amino acid sequence: CANTGTGVTYNEQFF.

The chain combines TRBV19 with TRBJ1-1, with D possibly matching TRBD1 (6 bases). The CDR3 contains 14 residues. CDR1 is LNHDA and CDR2 is SQIVND in the germline V gene (reference sequence). V was cut by 8 bases and J by 1 base, with 14 bases left in between. CDR3 sequence (DNA): TGTGCCAGTGCCCGGGACACGACGAACACTGAAGCTTTCTTT. The encoded protein is CASARDTTNTEAFF. Drawing the rest from reference TRBV19 and TRBJ1-1, the complete variable domain is DGGITQSPKYLFRKEGQNVTLSCEQNLNHDAMYWYRQDPGQGLRLIYYSQIVNDFQKGDIAEGYSVSREKKESFPLTVTSAQKNPTAFYLCASARDTTNTEAFFGQGTRLTVV.

This clonotype occurred many times. This sequence joins TRBV6-1 and TRBJ2-3; D ambiguous. V was shortened by 6 bases and J by 5 bases, with 9 bases between the two germline ends. This CDR3 contains 12 residues. From germline, CDR1 is MNHNS and CDR2 SASEGT. The CDR3 DNA reads TGTGCCAGCAGCTTAGGGCTAGATACGCAGTATTTT. Translating gives CASSLGLDTQYF.

This clonotype has just a few counts. The chain joins TRBV3-1 to TRBJ1-1, with D unresolved. V was clipped by 0 bases and J by 2 bases, with 10 bases between them. Germline CDR1 LGHDT, CDR2 YNNKEL (reference sequence). The CDR3 runs 15 residues. This chain's CDR3 is CASSQDGGRNTEAFF. CDR3 sequence (DNA): TGTGCCAGCAGCCAAGACGGCGGGAGAAACACTGAAGCTTTCTTT.

Turning to this clonotype: Germline is not matched at one junction end, which may reflect a read error. The CDR3 sequence is CAGSLRQYNEQFF. In nucleotides, the CDR3 is TGTGCCGGCAGCTTGAGACAGTACAATGAGCAGTTCTTC. V and J are TRBV7-9 and TRBJ2-1, with D perhaps TRBD1 (5 bases). The CDR3 spans 13 residues. The germline V gene has CDR1 SEHNR and CDR2 FQNEAQ (reference sequence).

About this clonotype itself: This could be a read error, since a much larger clone is one nucleotide away. The rearrangement links TRBV14 to TRBJ2-3; 7 bases line up with TRBD2. Germline V gene data show CDR1 as SGHDN and CDR2 as FVKESK. The CDR3 is made up of 16 amino acids. CDR3 loop: CASSQVTGGGTDMQYF. DNA of the CDR3: TGTGCCAGCAGCCAAGTGACGGGAGGAGGCACAGATATGCAGTATTTT.

In regard to this clonotype: The junction and the germline gene differ at one end; a read error may be behind it. The chain has TRBV7-9 and TRBJ1-5; 11 bases agree with TRBD1. This CDR3 has 16 amino acids. The germline V gene encodes CDR1 SEHNR and CDR2 FQNEAQ (reference sequence). CDR3 sequence (DNA): TGTACCAGCAGCGGACAGGGGGCGCGAAGCAATCAGCCCCAGCATTTT. Its protein is CTSSGQGARSNQPQHF.

This sequence joins TRBV28 and TRBJ2-5, with TRBD1 matching 7 bases. CDR1 is MDHEN and CDR2 is SYDVKM in the germline V gene. The CDR3 is made up of 15 amino acids. The V segment lost 3 bases and the J segment 3 bases; nucleotides outside the gene matches: 7. CDR3 protein: CASSLDRSHKETQYF. Written as DNA, the CDR3 is TGTGCCAGCAGTTTGGACAGGAGCCACAAAGAGACCCAGTACTTC.

This clonotype was seen many times. This chain links TRBV7-3 with TRBJ1-6; tentatively, D is TRBD1 (5 bases). Germline CDR1 SGHTA, CDR2 FQGTGA. Trimming took 2 bases from V and 8 from J, leaving 10 bases between them. This CDR3 spans 14 amino acids. The CDR3 DNA reads TGTGCCAGCAGCTTAGGGGGTACAGATTCACCCCTCCACTTT. It is translated as CASSLGGTDSPLHF. The whole variable domain, remainder taken from reference TRBV7-3 and TRBJ1-6, is GAGVSQTPSNKVTEKGKYVELRCDPISGHTALYWYRQSLGQGPEFLIYFQGTGAADDSGLPNDRFFAVRPEGSVSTLKIQRTERGDSAVYLCASSLGGTDSPLHFGNGTRLTVT.

This clonotype was seen only a few times. The chain uses TRBV18 and TRBJ2-5; D is unresolved. This CDR3 has 16 amino acids. Looked up from germline, CDR1 is KGHSH and CDR2 is LQKENI. Deletions cut 3 bases from V and 0 bases from J, with 14 bases between. CDR3: CASSPKQSKYQETQYF. For the CDR3, the DNA is TGTGCCAGCTCACCGAAACAGAGTAAATACCAAGAGACCCAGTACTTC.

About this clonotype: One base away lies a much larger clone, so this may be a sequencing read error. The chain recombines TRBV7-2 with TRBJ1-6; D gene unclear. The CDR3 totals 15 residues. Germline V gives CDR1 SGHTA, CDR2 FQGNSA. CDR3 sequence: CASSLVAVRSSPPHF. CDR3 in DNA: TGTGCCAGCAGCTTAGTCGCAGTGAGAAGTTCACCCCCCCACTTT.

V usage is TRBV20-1 and J usage is TRBJ2-1, with TRBD2 identical over 11 bases. CDR1 and CDR2 from the germline V gene are DFQATT and SNEGSKA (reference sequence). The CDR3 loop spans 16 amino acids. V lost 4 bases, J lost 13 bases, and 18 bases stayed unmatched. The CDR3 DNA sequence: TGCAGTGCTACCGCCGCTAGCGGGGGGCTTGTGGAGACCCAGTTCTTC. This translates into CSATAASGGLVETQFF.

The gene calls are TRBV7-9 and TRBJ2-4; D is undetermined. This CDR3 has 15 amino acids. V gave up 8 bases and J gave up 13 bases, with 27 bases separating them. The germline gives CDR1 SEHNR, CDR2 FQNEAQ (reference sequence). CDR3 DNA sequence: TGTGCCAGCCGCAAAAAGGGTACGGAAGTCTACGGGCAGTACTTC. Its translation is CASRKKGTEVYGQYF.

Ten or more counts support this clonotype. J is TRBJ1-2 and V is TRBV7-9, with D perhaps matching TRBD1 (6 bases). The CDR3 is made up of 14 amino acids. Germline assignment: CDR1 SEHNR and CDR2 FQNEAQ (reference sequence). Trimming cost V 6 bases and J 4 bases, with 15 bases left between them. The CDR3 loop is CASSLPQGSYGYTF. CDR3 nucleotide sequence: TGTGCCAGCAGTTTACCACAGGGATCCTATGGCTACACCTTC.

In this sample, this clonotype turned up many times. The chain joins TRBV7-6 to TRBJ2-1; D remains ambiguous. This CDR3 contains 12 residues. V was pared by 2 bases and J by 10 bases, with 9 bases between. Germline loops: CDR1 SGHVS, CDR2 FNYEAQ. The CDR3 nucleotides are TGTGCCAGCAGCTTATGGCAGAGCGAGCAGTTCTTC. It codes for CASSLWQSEQFF.

In its sample, this clonotype was seen a few times. The rearrangement joins TRBV7-9 to TRBJ2-3; the match to TRBD1 covers 7 bases. Germline V gene data show CDR1 as SEHNR and CDR2 as FQNEAQ (reference sequence). V trimming: 2 bases; J trimming: 0 bases; junction bases outside the gene matches: 8. The CDR3 loop spans 17 amino acids. CDR3 nucleotide sequence: TGTGCCAGCAGCTTATCGACAGGGCCTACAAGCACAGATACGCAGTATTTT. This gives the protein CASSLSTGPTSTDTQYF.